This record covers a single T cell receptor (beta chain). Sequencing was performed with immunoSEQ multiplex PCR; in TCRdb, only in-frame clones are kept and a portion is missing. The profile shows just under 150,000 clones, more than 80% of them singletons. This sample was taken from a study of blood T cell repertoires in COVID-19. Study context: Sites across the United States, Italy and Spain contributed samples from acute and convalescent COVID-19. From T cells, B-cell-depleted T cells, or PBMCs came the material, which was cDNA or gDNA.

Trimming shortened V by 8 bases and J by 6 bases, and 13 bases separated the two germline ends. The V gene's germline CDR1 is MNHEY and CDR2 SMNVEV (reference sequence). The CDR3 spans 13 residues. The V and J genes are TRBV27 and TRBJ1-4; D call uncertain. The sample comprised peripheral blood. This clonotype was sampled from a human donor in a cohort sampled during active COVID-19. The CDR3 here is CASRSFNDEKLFF. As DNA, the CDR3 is TGTGCCAGCCGCAGTTTCAACGATGAAAAACTGTTTTTT.